Described below is a single T cell receptor beta chain sequence and its context. Its antigen is unidentified. Vbeta (60) and Jbeta (13) primers were used in the PCR. TCRdb's copy holds only in-frame clones and misses some; the assay was immunoSEQ multiplex PCR. Of approximately 150,000 clones in the sample, approximately 82% were seen once. This sample was included in a study of cytomegalovirus exposure and HLA in healthy donors. Study-level findings and limits: Later analysis demonstrated an association between a missense DCLRE1C variant and TCR beta V- and J-gene trimming. Cytomegalovirus status was reportedly diagnosed by the classifier with high sensitivity and specificity.

Source material: PBMCs. The receptor was derived from a woman aged 40-49 years in good health and CMV-seronegative.

The CDR3 coding sequence is TGTGCCAGCAGCTTAGGTGGTAGACACTACAATGAGCAGTTCTTC. Its translation is CASSLGGRHYNEQFF. The chain has TRBV7-3 and TRBJ2-1; D gene ambiguous. CDR1 is SGHTA, CDR2 FQGTGA, per germline. The CDR3 sequence is 15 residues long. V lost 2 bases and J lost 3, with 11 bases in between. Full variable domain (remainder filled in from reference TRBV7-3 and TRBJ2-1): GAGVSQTPSNKVTEKGKYVELRCDPISGHTALYWYRQSLGQGPEFLIYFQGTGAADDSGLPNDRFFAVRPEGSVSTLKIQRTERGDSAVYLCASSLGGRHYNEQFFGPGTRLTVL.